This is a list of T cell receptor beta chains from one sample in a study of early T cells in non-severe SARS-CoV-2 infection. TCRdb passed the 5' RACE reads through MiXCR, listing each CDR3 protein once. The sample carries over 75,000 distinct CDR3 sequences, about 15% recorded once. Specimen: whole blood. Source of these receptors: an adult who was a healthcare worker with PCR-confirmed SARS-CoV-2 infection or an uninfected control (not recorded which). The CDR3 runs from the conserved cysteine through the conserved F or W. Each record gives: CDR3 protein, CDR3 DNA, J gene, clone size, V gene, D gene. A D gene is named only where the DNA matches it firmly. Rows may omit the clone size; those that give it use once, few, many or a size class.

CDR3: CASSRGNEQYF; DNA: TGTGCCAGCTCCCGGGGCAACGAGCAGTACTTC; J: TRBJ2-7; size: few; V: TRBV12-3/TRBV12-4; D: .
CDR3: CASRWDRGPAYF; DNA: TGTGCCAGCAGGTGGGACAGGGGACCGGCTTACTTC; J: TRBJ2-7; size: once; V: TRBV7-9; D: TRBD1
CDR3: CASKLTSEQGADTQYF; DNA: TGTGCCAGCAAACTTACTAGCGAGCAGGGAGCAGATACGCAGTATTTT; J: TRBJ2-3; size: many; V: TRBV11-3; D: TRBD2
CDR3: CASSPSSWSEPRYTF; DNA: TGTGCCAGCAGTCCCTCATCCTGGTCTGAGCCACGCTACACCTTC; J: TRBJ1-2; size: few; V: TRBV6-2/TRBV6-3; D: .
CDR3: CASSRDRGTEAFF; DNA: TGTGCCAGCAGCCGAGACAGGGGCACTGAAGCTTTCTTT; J: TRBJ1-1; size: .; V: TRBV11-3; D: TRBD1
CDR3: CASSPPAYYEQYF; DNA: TGTGCCAGCAGTCCCCCGGCTTACTACGAGCAGTACTTC; J: TRBJ2-7; size: once; V: TRBV28; D: .
CDR3: CASSLATLLSGSFNEQFF; DNA: TGTGCCAGCAGCTTGGCCACCCTTTTAAGCGGGAGTTTCAATGAGCAGTTCTTC; J: TRBJ2-1; size: .; V: TRBV5-4; D: TRBD2
CDR3: CASSYSWISYNEQFF; DNA: TGTGCCAGCAGTTACTCCTGGATCTCCTACAATGAGCAGTTCTTC; J: TRBJ2-1; size: .; V: TRBV6-5; D: .
CDR3: CASSFSGRVQYF; DNA: TGTGCCAGCAGTTTTTCCGGCAGGGTGCAGTATTTT; J: TRBJ2-3; size: .; V: TRBV27; D: .
CDR3: CASSLAVDQYF; DNA: TGTGCCAGCAGTTTGGCCGTTGACCAGTACTTC; J: TRBJ2-5; size: few; V: TRBV28; D: .
CDR3: CSASSLAGVGTDTQYF; DNA: TGCAGTGCTAGCTCCCTAGCGGGAGTCGGCACAGATACGCAGTATTTT; J: TRBJ2-3; size: .; V: TRBV20-1; D: TRBD2
CDR3: CAWSRGGSYNEQFF; DNA: TGTGCCTGGAGTAGGGGAGGCTCCTACAATGAGCAGTTCTTC; J: TRBJ2-1; size: many; V: TRBV30; D: .
CDR3: CSASQPSGQRIF; DNA: TGCAGTGCTTCCCAGCCGAGCGGGCAACGGATCTTC; J: TRBJ2-1; size: .; V: TRBV20-1; D: .
CDR3: CASTPVGYEAFF; DNA: TGTGCCAGCACTCCAGTGGGGTATGAAGCTTTCTTT; J: TRBJ1-1; size: few; V: TRBV2; D: .
CDR3: CASSSHGADEQYF; DNA: TGTGCCAGCAGTTCACATGGCGCCGACGAGCAGTACTTC; J: TRBJ2-7; size: .; V: TRBV28; D: .
CDR3: CASMVATGSYNEQFF; DNA: TGTGCCAGCATGGTAGCAACCGGCTCCTACAATGAGCAGTTCTTC; J: TRBJ2-1; size: many; V: TRBV7-2; D: .
CDR3: CASTPLRSRGPKDEQFF; DNA: TGTGCCAGCACCCCATTAAGGTCGCGAGGGCCGAAAGATGAGCAGTTCTTC; J: TRBJ2-1; size: few; V: TRBV11-2; D: .